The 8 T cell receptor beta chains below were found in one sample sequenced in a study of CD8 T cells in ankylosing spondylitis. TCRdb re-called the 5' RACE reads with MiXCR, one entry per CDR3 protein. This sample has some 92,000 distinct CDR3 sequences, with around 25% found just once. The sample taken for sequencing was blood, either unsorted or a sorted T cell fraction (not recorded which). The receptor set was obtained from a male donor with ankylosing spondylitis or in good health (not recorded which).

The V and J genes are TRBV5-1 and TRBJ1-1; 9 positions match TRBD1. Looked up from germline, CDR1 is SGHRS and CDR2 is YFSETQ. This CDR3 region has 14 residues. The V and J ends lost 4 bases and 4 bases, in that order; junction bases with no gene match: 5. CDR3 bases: TGCGCCAGCAGCGTGACAGGGGGGGGCACTGAAGCTTTCTTT. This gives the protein CASSVTGGGTEAFF.

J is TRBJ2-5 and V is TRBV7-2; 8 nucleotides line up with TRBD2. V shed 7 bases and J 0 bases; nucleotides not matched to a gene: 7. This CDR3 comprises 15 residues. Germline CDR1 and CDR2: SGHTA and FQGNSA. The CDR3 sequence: CASTSYSGNQETQYF. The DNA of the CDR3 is TGTGCCAGCACCTCTTATAGCGGGAACCAAGAGACCCAGTACTTC. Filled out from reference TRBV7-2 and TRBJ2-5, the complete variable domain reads GAGVSQSPSNKVTEKGKDVELRCDPISGHTALYWYRQSLGQGLEFLIYFQGNSAPDKSGLPSDRFSAERTGGSVSTLTIQRTQQEDSAVYLCASTSYSGNQETQYFGPGTRLLVL.

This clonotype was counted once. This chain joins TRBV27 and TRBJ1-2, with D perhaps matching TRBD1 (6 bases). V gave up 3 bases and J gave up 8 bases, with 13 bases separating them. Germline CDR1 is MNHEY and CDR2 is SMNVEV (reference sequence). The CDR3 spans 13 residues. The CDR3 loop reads CASSFNRVGGYTF. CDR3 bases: TGTGCCAGCAGTTTTAACAGGGTGGGGGGCTACACCTTC.

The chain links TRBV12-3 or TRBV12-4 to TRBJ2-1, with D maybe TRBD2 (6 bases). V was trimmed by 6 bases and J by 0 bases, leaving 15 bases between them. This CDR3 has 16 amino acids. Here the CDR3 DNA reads TGTGCCAGCAGCCTTGGGACTTTAAGCTCCTACAATGAGCAGTTCTTC. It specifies CASSLGTLSSYNEQFF.

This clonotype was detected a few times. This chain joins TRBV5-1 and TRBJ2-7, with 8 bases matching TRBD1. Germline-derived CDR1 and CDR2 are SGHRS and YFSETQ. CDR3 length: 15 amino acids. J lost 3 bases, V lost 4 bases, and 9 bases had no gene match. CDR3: CASSVSLDRVYEQYF. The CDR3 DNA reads TGCGCCAGCAGCGTATCCTTGGACAGGGTCTACGAGCAGTACTTC.

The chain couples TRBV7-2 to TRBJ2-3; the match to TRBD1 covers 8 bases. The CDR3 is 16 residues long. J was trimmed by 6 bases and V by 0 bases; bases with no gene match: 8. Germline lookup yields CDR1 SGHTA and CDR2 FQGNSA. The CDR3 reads CASSLAPGRGPDTQYF. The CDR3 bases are TGTGCCAGCAGCTTAGCGCCGGGCAGGGGGCCGGATACGCAGTATTTT.

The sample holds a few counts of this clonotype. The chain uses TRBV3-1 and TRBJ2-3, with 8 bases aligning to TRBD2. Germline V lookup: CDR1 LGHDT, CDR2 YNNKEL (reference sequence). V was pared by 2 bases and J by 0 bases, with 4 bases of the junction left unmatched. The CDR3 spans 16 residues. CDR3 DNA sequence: TGTGCCAGCAGCCAAAGACTAGCGTCTAGCACAGATACGCAGTATTTT. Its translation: CASSQRLASSTDTQYF.

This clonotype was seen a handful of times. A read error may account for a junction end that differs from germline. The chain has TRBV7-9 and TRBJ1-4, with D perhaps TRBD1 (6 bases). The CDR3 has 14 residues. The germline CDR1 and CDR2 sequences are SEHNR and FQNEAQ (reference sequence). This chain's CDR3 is CASSSRRGNGKLFF. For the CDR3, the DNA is TGTGCCAGCAGCTCCCGCAGGGGTAATGGAAAACTGTTTTTT. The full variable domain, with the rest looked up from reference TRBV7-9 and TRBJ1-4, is DTGVSQNPRHKITKRGQNVTFRCDPISEHNRLYWYRQTLGQGPEFLTYFQNEAQLEKSRLLSDRFSAERPKGSFSTLEIQRTEQGDSAMYLCASSSRRGNGKLFFGSGTQLSVL.